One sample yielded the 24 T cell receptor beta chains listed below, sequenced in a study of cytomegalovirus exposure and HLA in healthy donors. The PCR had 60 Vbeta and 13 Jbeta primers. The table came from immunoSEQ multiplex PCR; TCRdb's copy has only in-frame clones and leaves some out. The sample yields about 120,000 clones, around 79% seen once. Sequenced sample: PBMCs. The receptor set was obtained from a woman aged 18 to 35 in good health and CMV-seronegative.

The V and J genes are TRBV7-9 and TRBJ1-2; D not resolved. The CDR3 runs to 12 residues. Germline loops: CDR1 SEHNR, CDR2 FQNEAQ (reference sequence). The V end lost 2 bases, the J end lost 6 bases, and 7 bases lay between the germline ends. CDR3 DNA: TGTGCCAGCAGCTTAATGGTAGATGGCTACACCTTC. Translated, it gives CASSLMVDGYTF.

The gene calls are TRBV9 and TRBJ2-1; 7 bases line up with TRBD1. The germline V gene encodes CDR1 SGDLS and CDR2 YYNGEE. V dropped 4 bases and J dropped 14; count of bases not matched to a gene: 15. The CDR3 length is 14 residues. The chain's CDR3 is CASSPRVRDSLKFF. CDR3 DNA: TGTGCCAGCAGCCCCCGAGTGAGGGACAGTCTTAAGTTCTTC.

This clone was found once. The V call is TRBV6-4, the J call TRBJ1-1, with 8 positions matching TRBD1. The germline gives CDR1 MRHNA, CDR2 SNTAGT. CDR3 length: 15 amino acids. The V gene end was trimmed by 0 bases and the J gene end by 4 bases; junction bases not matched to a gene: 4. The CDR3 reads CASSDSSRGPTEAFF. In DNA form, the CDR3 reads TGTGCCAGCAGTGACTCGAGCAGGGGGCCCACTGAAGCTTTCTTT.

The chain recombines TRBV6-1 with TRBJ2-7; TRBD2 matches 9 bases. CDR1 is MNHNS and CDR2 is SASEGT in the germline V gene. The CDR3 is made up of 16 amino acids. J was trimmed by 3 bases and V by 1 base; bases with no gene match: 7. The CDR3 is CASSEDDSGSFYEQYF. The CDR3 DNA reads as TGTGCCAGCAGTGAAGATGATAGCGGGAGTTTCTACGAGCAGTACTTC.

In nucleotides, the CDR3 is TGTGCCAGCAGCTTGGGACTACACGGGGTGGATACGCAGTATTTT. It translates to CASSLGLHGVDTQYF. J is TRBJ2-3 and V is TRBV7-9; 7 positions match TRBD2. Per the germline V gene, CDR1 is SEHNR and CDR2 is FQNEAQ (reference sequence). The V and J ends lost 3 bases and 6 bases, in that order; junction bases with no gene match: 9. This CDR3 spans 15 amino acids.

The CDR3, as DNA: TGTGCCAGAGGGGGACAGCATAACACAGATACGCAGTATTTT. Its translation: CARGGQHNTDTQYF. This chain uses TRBV2 with TRBJ2-3; 7 bases match TRBD1. The CDR3 is 14 amino acids. J lost 2 bases, V lost 9 bases, and 8 bases had no gene match. The germline gives CDR1 SNHLY, CDR2 FYNNEI.

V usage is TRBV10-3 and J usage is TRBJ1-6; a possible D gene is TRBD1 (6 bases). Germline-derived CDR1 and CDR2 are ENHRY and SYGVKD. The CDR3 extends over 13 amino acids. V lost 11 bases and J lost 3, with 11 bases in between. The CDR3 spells CAVSGDYNSPLHF. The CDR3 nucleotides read TGTGCCGTATCAGGGGACTATAATTCACCCCTCCACTTT.

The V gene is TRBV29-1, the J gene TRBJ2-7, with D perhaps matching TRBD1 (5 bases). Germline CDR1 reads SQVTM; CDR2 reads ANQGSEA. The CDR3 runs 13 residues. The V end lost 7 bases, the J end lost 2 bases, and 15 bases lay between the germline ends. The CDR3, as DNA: TGCAGCGCGCTTTGGGGCGGTACCTACGAGCAGTACTTC. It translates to CSALWGGTYEQYF.

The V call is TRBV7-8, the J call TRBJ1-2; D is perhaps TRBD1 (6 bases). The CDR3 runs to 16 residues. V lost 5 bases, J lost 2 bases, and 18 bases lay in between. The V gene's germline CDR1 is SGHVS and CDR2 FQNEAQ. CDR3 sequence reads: CASSKIEGELNYGYTF. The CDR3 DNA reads TGTGCCAGCAGCAAAATTGAGGGGGAGTTAAACTATGGCTACACCTTC.

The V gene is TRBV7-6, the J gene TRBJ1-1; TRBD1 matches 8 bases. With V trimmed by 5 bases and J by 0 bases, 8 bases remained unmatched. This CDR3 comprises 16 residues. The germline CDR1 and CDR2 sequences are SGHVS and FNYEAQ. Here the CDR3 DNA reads TGTGCCAGCAGCCCGACGCGGACAGGGCTGAACACTGAAGCTTTCTTT. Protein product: CASSPTRTGLNTEAFF.

CDR3 bases: TGTGCCAGCAGCACAGGGCGCACTGAAGCTTTCTTT. This encodes CASSTGRTEAFF. The rearrangement links TRBV5-4 to TRBJ1-1; perhaps TRBD1 as D (6 bases). The CDR3 has 12 residues. V was shortened by 4 bases and J by 4 bases, with 8 bases between the two germline ends. Germline loops: CDR1 SGHNT, CDR2 YYREEE (reference sequence).

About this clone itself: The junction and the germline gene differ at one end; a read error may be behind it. CDR3: CASSLGHASELFF. The CDR3 region has the DNA TGTGCTAGCAGCTTAGGACACGCTTCGGAGCTGTTTTTT. The J gene is TRBJ2-2, the V gene TRBV7-7; D perhaps matches TRBD1 (5 bases). Germline CDR1 reads SSHAT; CDR2 reads FNYEAQ (reference sequence). The CDR3 contains 13 residues.

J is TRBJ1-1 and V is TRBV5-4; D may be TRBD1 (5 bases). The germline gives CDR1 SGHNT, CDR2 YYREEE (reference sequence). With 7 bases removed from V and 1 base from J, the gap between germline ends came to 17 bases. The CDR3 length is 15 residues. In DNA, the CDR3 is TGTGCCAGCTCCTCCAAGGGGAGGGGGAACACTGAAGCTTTCTTT. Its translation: CASSSKGRGNTEAFF.

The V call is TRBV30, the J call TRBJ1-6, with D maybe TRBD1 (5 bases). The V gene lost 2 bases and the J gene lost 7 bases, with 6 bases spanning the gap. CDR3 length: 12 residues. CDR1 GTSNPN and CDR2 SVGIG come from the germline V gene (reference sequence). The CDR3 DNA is TGTGCCTGGAGTAAGGGGAATTCACCCCTCCACTTT. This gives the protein CAWSKGNSPLHF.

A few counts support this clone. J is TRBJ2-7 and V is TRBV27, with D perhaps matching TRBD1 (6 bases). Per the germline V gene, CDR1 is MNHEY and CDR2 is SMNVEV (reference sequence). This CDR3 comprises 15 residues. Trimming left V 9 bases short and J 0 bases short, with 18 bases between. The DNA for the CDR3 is TGTGCCAGTGTGCCTCTGGCAGGGGTCTCCTACGAGCAGTACTTC. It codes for CASVPLAGVSYEQYF.

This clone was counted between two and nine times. Written as DNA, the CDR3 is TGTGCCAGCAGCTTAGTTGGGATCCATGGAGGCTCTGAAGCTTTCTTT. It yields the protein CASSLVGIHGGSEAFF. The chain links TRBV7-8 to TRBJ1-1, with D unclear. V shed 1 base and J shed 6 bases, with 18 bases lying between them. Per germline, CDR1 SGHVS and CDR2 FQNEAQ. This CDR3 is built from 16 residues.

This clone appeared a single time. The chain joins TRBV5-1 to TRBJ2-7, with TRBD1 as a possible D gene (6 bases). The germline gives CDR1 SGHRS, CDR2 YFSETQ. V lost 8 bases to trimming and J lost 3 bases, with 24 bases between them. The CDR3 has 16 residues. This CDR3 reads CARGGGTGTPSYEQYF. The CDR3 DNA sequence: TGCGCCAGAGGGGGTGGGACCGGGACACCGAGCTACGAGCAGTACTTC.

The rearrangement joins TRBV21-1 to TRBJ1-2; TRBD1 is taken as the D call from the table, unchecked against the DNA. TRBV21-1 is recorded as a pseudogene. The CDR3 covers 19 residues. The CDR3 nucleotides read TGTGCCAGCAGCACTCGGGACAGGGTGCCAAGCCCTGTGAACTATGGCTACACCTTC. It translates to CASSTRDRVPSPVNYGYTF.

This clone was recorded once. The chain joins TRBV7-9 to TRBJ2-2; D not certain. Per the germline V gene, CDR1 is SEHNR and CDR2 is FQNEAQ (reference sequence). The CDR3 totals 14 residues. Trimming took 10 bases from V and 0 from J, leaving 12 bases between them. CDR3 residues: CATPHTTNTGELFF. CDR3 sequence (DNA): TGTGCCACACCTCATACTACGAACACCGGGGAGCTGTTTTTT.

The CDR3 region has the DNA TGCGCCAGCAGCGTCGGGACAGGAGCCTCCTACGAGCAGTACTTC. This sequence encodes CASSVGTGASYEQYF. V and J are TRBV5-1 and TRBJ2-7; 8 bases line up with TRBD1. J was trimmed by 0 bases and V by 4 bases; bases with no gene match: 6. CDR3 size: 15 residues. Germline V gene data show CDR1 as SGHRS and CDR2 as YFSETQ. The variable domain in full, completed from reference TRBV5-1 and TRBJ2-7, reads KAGVTQTPRYLIKTRGQQVTLSCSPISGHRSVSWYQQTPGQGLQFLFEYFSETQRNKGNFPGRFSGRQFSNSRSEMNVSTLELGDSALYLCASSVGTGASYEQYFGPGTRLTVT.

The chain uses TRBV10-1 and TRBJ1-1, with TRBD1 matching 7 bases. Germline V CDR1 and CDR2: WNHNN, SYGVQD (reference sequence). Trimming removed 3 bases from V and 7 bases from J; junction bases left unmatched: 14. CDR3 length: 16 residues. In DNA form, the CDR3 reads TGCGCCAGCAGTGACTCCTGGACAGGAGGTGGTGATGAAGCTTTCTTT. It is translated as CASSDSWTGGGDEAFF.

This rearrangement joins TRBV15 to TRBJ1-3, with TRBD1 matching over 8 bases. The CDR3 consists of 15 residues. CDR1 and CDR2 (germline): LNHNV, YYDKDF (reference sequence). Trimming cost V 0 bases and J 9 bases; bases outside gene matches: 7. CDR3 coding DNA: TGTGCCACCAGCAGAGACCCGGACAGGGCGGCCACCATATATTTT. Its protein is CATSRDPDRAATIYF.

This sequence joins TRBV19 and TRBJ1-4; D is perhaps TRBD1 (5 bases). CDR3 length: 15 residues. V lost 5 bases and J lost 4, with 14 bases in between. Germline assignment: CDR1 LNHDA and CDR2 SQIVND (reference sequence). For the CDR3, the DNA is TGTGCCAGTAGTGAGGCGGGGCGGGTTAATGAAAAACTGTTTTTT. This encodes CASSEAGRVNEKLFF.

In nucleotides, the CDR3 is TGTGCCAGCAGCTCAACAGGGGTGAGCACTGAAGCTTTCTTT. Translated, it gives CASSSTGVSTEAFF. The chain employs TRBV5-4 and TRBJ1-1; 7 bases map to TRBD1. This CDR3 is 14 amino acids long. CDR1 and CDR2 from the germline V gene are SGHNT and YYREEE (reference sequence). The junction had 6 bases not matched to a gene; V was cut back by 3 bases and J by 4 bases. Full variable domain (remainder filled in from reference TRBV5-4 and TRBJ1-1): ETGVTQSPTHLIKTRGQQVTLRCSSQSGHNTVSWYQQALGQGPQFIFQYYREEENGRGNFPPRFSGLQFPNYSSELNVNALELDDSALYLCASSSTGVSTEAFFGQGTRLTVV.